This T cell receptor (beta chain) was identified during a study of tumor-infiltrating lymphocytes in localized non-small cell lung cancer. Study overall: Several tumor histologies, both smoking statuses, and some post-neoadjuvant chemotherapy samples were included. From each patient, both tumor and uninvolved lung, non-adjacent to tumor, were sampled. Study outcomes and limitations: Not all patients were TCR sequenced, owing to tissue quantity. T-cell fraction did not differ between immunotypes IM1 and IM2.

With respect to this clone: What it recognizes is unknown.

The data were produced by immunoSEQ multiplex PCR, yet TCRdb's version contains in-frame clones alone and is incomplete. This table has approximately 9,000 clones, around 80% appearing once. Sequencing used uninvolved lung tissue not adjacent to the tumor. The source is a human donor with non-small cell lung cancer.

CDR3 residues: CASSHLRTSGGGNEQFF. The CDR3 nucleotides are TGCGCCAGCAGCCACCTAAGGACTAGCGGGGGAGGGAATGAGCAGTTCTTC. The V call is TRBV4-1, the J call TRBJ2-1, with TRBD2 identical over 13 bases. The V gene end was trimmed by 3 bases and the J gene end by 7 bases; junction bases not matched to a gene: 9. CDR1 is MGHRA and CDR2 is YSYEKL in the germline V gene. This CDR3 has 17 amino acids.